This TCR beta chain was sequenced during a study of CD8 T cells in ankylosing spondylitis. Generation of TCR beta libraries employed quantitative 5'-RACE incorporating molecular barcodes. TCRdb reanalysed the 5' RACE reads using MiXCR and keeps one entry per CDR3 protein. The top ten hold 10% to 15% of the sample, which has about 360,000 distinct CDR3 sequences, 20% to 25% seen once. The table lists this clonotype with a few counts. Its cognate antigen is unknown. General observations from the study: Ankylosing spondylitis blood appeared to be characterized by a TCR beta motif of several highly homologous variants. Disease-linked clones proved CD8+ and comparatively uncommon in peripheral blood.

Trimming stripped 2 bases from V and 5 bases from J, with 12 bases between. This CDR3 is 14 amino acids long. The TCR was taken from a male donor with ankylosing spondylitis or in good health (not recorded which). Sequencing was performed on blood, either unsorted or a sorted T cell fraction (not recorded which). V usage is TRBV12-3 or TRBV12-4 and J usage is TRBJ1-2; D uncertain. CDR3 sequence (DNA): TGTGCCAGCAGTTTAAGTTTCGGTGGTTATGGCTACACCTTC. As protein: CASSLSFGGYGYTF.